This TCR beta chain was profiled in a study of shared clonotypes between healthy human individuals. The table lists this clone with a few counts. Clones were read by immunoSEQ multiplex PCR, and TCRdb kept only the in-frame ones, dropping some. The table has hundreds of thousands of clones, approximately 79% seen once. V lost 5 bases to trimming and J lost 1 base; unmatched junction nucleotides: 5. Germline-derived CDR1 and CDR2 are LNHDA and SQIVND (reference sequence). The CDR3 has 16 residues. The sequenced sample was memory CD4+ T cells sorted from blood. Subset in this sample: CD45RA-negative fraction. The sequence was collected from a woman in her twenties or thirties in good health. V gene TRBV19 combines with J gene TRBJ1-1; TRBD1 matches at 12 bases. The CDR3 is CASSLGTGGKNTEAFF. CDR3 coding DNA: TGTGCCAGTAGTCTCGGGACAGGGGGCAAGAACACTGAAGCTTTCTTT.